These 15 T cell receptor beta chains were sequenced from one sample in a study of neurological immune-mediated disorders. TCRdb passed the 5' RACE reads through MiXCR, listing each CDR3 protein once. In the table there are 93,000 or so distinct CDR3 sequences, approximately 10% of which are singletons. Documented time point: longitudinal time-point 3. The sequencing sample was made of PBMCs. These receptors originate from a female donor with HTLV-1-associated myelopathy (HAM/TSP).

This clonotype came up many times. The gene calls are TRBV20-1 and TRBJ2-1, with 7 bases lining up with TRBD1. Germline V gene sequence: CDR1 DFQATT, CDR2 SNEGSKA (reference sequence). J gave up 5 bases and V 1 base, and 14 bases lay outside the gene matches. The CDR3 extends over 17 amino acids. The CDR3 DNA sequence: TGCAGTGCTAGAGGATCCCCCCGCCCTAGGGGGCACAATGAGCAGTTCTTC. This translates into CSARGSPRPRGHNEQFF.

This clonotype was recorded at least ten times. The chain has TRBV5-1 and TRBJ2-7, with 9 bases lining up with TRBD1. Germline lookup yields CDR1 SGHRS and CDR2 YFSETQ. The V gene end was trimmed by 3 bases and the J gene end by 12 bases; junction bases not matched to a gene: 7. This CDR3 comprises 12 residues. The CDR3 reads CASSSDRGPGYF. CDR3 coding DNA: TGCGCCAGCAGCTCGGACAGGGGTCCGGGGTACTTC.

This clonotype was seen repeatedly, ten times or more. Germline and junction disagree at one end, which may indicate a read error. This chain connects TRBV15 to TRBJ2-3; TRBD1 is a possible D gene (7 bases). The CDR3 length is 15 residues. Germline-derived CDR1 and CDR2 are LNHNV and YYDKDF (reference sequence). The DNA of the CDR3 is TGTGCTACCAGCAGAGATCAGGGGGGCCCAGATACGCAGTATTTT. This codes for CATSRDQGGPDTQYF.

The chain couples TRBV12-3 or TRBV12-4 to TRBJ1-1; D is ambiguous. The ends were cut back, 6 bases at V and 1 base at J, with 12 bases in the middle. This CDR3 region has 14 residues. The CDR3 DNA reads TGTGCCAGCAGCCCTGAGAGGACGAACACTGAAGCTTTCTTT. This sequence encodes CASSPERTNTEAFF.

There are many counts of this clonotype. This chain joins TRBV18 and TRBJ1-1; D is undetermined. The germline CDR1 and CDR2 sequences are KGHSH and LQKENI. The CDR3 covers 14 residues. The V end lost 3 bases, the J end lost 7 bases, and 15 bases lay between the germline ends. This chain's CDR3 is CASSPDPPSNEAFF. For the CDR3, the DNA is TGTGCCAGCTCACCGGATCCACCTTCGAATGAAGCTTTCTTT.

This clonotype was recorded many times. The J gene is TRBJ1-1, the V gene TRBV5-1, with 11 bases identical to TRBD1. V lost 4 bases, J lost 7 bases, and 3 bases stayed unmatched. There are 13 residues in the CDR3. Germline V gives CDR1 SGHRS, CDR2 YFSETQ. In nucleotides, the CDR3 is TGCGCCAGCAGCCTGGGACAGGGGGATGAAGCTTTCTTT. This sequence encodes CASSLGQGDEAFF.

This clonotype was recorded at least ten times. The J gene is TRBJ2-7, the V gene TRBV6-6; 7 positions agree with TRBD1. This CDR3 spans 15 amino acids. Looked up from germline, CDR1 is MNHNY and CDR2 is SVGAGI (reference sequence). J was trimmed by 2 bases and V by 2 bases; bases with no gene match: 6. This CDR3 reads CASSYSLGQTYEQYF. As DNA, the CDR3 is TGTGCCAGCAGTTACAGTCTGGGACAGACCTACGAGCAGTACTTC.

This clonotype was seen at least ten times. The J gene is TRBJ1-1, the V gene TRBV12-3 or TRBV12-4; D is unresolved. The V and J ends lost 3 bases and 1 base respectively, with 6 bases between them. This CDR3 is built from 13 residues. CDR3: CASSFSRNTEAFF. CDR3 bases: TGTGCCAGCAGTTTCTCCCGGAACACTGAAGCTTTCTTT.

A note on this clonotype: A read error may be the cause here, since a much bigger clone is one base away. V is TRBV15 and J is TRBJ1-5, with D tentatively TRBD1 (5 bases). Germline V gene sequence: CDR1 LNHNV, CDR2 YYDKDF (reference sequence). This CDR3 is 17 amino acids long. V lost 0 bases to trimming and J lost 11 bases, with 23 bases between them. The CDR3 region is CATSRDGWGAGKQTQHF. The CDR3 DNA is TGTGCCACCAGCAGAGATGGGTGGGGAGCAGGGAAGCAGACCCAGCATTTT. Complete variable domain (other parts from reference TRBV15 and TRBJ1-5): DAMVIQNPRYQVTQFGKPVTLSCSQTLNHNVMYWYQQKSSQAPKLLFHYYDKDFNNEADTPDNFQSRRPNTSFCFLDIRSPGLGDTAMYLCATSRDGWGAGKQTQHFGDGTRLSIL.

As regards this clonotype: A read error may explain this, as a much larger clone is one base away. V gene TRBV7-3 combines with J gene TRBJ2-6; TRBD1 might be the D (5 bases). Germline CDR1 is SGHTA and CDR2 is FQGTGA. CDR3 size: 15 residues. CDR3 coding DNA: TGTGCCAGCAGCACTCAGGGCTCTGGGGCCAAAGTCCTGACTTTC. It specifies CASSTQGSGAKVLTF.

This clonotype was detected many times. One end of the junction fails to match germline, which may point to a read error. This chain links TRBV5-1 with TRBJ2-6; D is ambiguous. The CDR3 is made up of 14 amino acids. Germline loops: CDR1 SGHRS, CDR2 YFSETQ. CDR3 bases: TGTGCCAGCAGTTCAGGCTCTGGGGCCAACGTCCTGACTTTC. It yields the protein CASSSGSGANVLTF.

This clonotype was observed at least ten times. The V and J genes are TRBV29-1 and TRBJ2-3; TRBD1 agrees at 7 bases. Looked up from germline, CDR1 is SQVTM and CDR2 is ANQGSEA. There are 15 residues in the CDR3. V gave up 3 bases and J gave up 4 bases; unmatched junction bases: 10. Here the CDR3 DNA reads TGCAGCGTTGATGGGACAGCCCCCCTAGCAGATACGCAGTATTTT. Its protein is CSVDGTAPLADTQYF.

This clonotype appeared many times. V gene TRBV20-1 combines with J gene TRBJ2-2; perhaps TRBD1 as D (6 bases). Trimming stripped 4 bases from V and 2 bases from J, with 17 bases between. In germline, CDR1 is DFQATT, CDR2 SNEGSKA (reference sequence). The CDR3 covers 16 residues. CDR3 region: CSAMPWDTGNTGELFF. CDR3 DNA: TGCAGTGCTATGCCTTGGGACACGGGAAACACCGGGGAGCTGTTTTTT.

At least ten counts were recorded for this clonotype. The rearrangement uses TRBV28 and TRBJ2-7, with 12 bases that match TRBD2. The germline V gene encodes CDR1 MDHEN and CDR2 SYDVKM. J lost 4 bases, V lost 6 bases, and 7 bases had no gene match. The CDR3 runs 15 residues. The CDR3 DNA reads TGTGCCAGCAGCCCCGGAACTAGCGGGGGGTACGAGCAGTACTTC. Protein sequence: CASSPGTSGGYEQYF.

The J gene is TRBJ2-2, the V gene TRBV3-1, with 10 bases that match TRBD2. V gave up 1 base and J gave up 10 bases; unmatched junction bases: 12. Germline-derived CDR1 and CDR2 are LGHDT and YNNKEL (reference sequence). This CDR3 spans 17 amino acids. The chain's CDR3 is CASSQGRTSGNTKELFF. The DNA for the CDR3 is TGTGCCAGCAGCCAAGGCAGGACTAGCGGAAACACCAAGGAGCTGTTTTTT.